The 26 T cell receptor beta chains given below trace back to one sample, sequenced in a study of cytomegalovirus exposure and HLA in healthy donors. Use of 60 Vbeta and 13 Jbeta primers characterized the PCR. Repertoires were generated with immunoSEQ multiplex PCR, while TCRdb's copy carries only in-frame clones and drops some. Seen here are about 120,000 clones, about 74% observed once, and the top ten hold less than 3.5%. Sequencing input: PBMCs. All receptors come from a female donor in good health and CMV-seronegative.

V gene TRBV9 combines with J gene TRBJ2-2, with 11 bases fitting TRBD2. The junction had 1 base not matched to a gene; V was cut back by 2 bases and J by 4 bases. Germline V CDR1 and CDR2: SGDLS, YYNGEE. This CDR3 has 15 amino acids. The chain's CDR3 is CASSVSGGVTGELFF. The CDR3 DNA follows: TGTGCCAGCAGCGTTAGCGGGGGGGTCACCGGGGAGCTGTTTTTT.

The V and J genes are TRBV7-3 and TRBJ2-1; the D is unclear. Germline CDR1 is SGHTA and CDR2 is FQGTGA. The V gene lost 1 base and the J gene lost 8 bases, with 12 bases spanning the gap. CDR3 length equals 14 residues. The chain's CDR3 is CASSLSPYLDEQFF. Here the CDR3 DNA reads TGTGCCAGCAGCTTAAGTCCCTACTTAGATGAGCAGTTCTTC.

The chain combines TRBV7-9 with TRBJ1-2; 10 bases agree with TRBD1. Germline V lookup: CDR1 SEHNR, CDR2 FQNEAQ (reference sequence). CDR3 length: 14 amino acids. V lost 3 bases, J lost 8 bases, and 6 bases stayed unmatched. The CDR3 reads CASSFPGQGNGYTF. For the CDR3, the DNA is TGTGCCAGCAGCTTTCCGGGACAGGGGAACGGCTACACCTTC.

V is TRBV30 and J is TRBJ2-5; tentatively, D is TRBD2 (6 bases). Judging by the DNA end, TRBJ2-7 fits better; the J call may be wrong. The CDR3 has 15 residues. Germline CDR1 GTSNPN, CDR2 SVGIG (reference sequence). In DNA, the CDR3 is TGTGCCTGGAGTGCACCGGGACTCTCTCACTACGAGCAGTACTTC. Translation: CAWSAPGLSHYEQYF.

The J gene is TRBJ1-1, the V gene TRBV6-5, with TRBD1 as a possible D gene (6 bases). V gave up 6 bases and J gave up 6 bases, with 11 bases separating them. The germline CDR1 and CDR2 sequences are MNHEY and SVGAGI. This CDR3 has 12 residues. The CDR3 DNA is TGTGCCAGCAGACAGGGCTACGCTGAAGCTTTCTTT. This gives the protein CASRQGYAEAFF.

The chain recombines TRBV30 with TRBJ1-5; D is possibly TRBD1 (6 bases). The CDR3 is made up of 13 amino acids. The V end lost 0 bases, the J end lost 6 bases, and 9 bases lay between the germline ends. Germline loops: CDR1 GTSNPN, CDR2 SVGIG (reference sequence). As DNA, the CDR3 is TGTGCCTGGAGTGTAGGGGGGGGTCAGCCCCAGCATTTT. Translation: CAWSVGGGQPQHF.

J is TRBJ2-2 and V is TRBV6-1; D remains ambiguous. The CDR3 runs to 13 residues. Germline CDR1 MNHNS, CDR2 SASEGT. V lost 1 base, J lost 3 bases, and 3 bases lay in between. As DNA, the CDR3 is TGTGCCAGCAGTGAAGGAGACACCGGGGAGCTGTTTTTT. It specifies CASSEGDTGELFF.

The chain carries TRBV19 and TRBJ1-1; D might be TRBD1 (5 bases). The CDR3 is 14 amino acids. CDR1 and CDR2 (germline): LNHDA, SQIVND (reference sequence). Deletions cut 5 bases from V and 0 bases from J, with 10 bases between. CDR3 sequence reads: CASSVQAMNTEAFF. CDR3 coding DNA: TGTGCCAGTAGTGTACAGGCGATGAACACTGAAGCTTTCTTT.

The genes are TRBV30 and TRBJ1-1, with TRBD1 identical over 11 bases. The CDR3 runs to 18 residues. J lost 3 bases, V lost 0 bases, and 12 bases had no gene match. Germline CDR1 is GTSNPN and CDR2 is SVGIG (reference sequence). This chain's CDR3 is CAWSVWLGQGVTDTEAFF. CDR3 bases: TGTGCCTGGAGTGTATGGTTGGGACAGGGGGTCACGGACACTGAAGCTTTCTTT.

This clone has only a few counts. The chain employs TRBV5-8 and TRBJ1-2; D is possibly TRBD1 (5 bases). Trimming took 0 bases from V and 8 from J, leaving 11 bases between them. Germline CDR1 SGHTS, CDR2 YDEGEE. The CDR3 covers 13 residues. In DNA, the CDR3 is TGTGCCAGCAGCTTGGGAAGGGGTGGAGGCTACACCTTC. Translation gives CASSLGRGGGYTF. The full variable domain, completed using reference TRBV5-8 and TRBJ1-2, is EAGVTQSPTHLIKTRGQQATLRCSPISGHTSVYWYQQALGLGLQFLLWYDEGEERNRGNFPPRFSGRQFPNYSSELNVNALELEDSALYLCASSLGRGGGYTFGSGTRLTVV.

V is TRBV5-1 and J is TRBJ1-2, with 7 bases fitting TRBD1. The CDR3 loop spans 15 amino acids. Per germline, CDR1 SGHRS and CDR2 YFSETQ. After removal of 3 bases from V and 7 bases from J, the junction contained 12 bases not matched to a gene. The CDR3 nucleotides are TGCGCCAGCAGCTCCTCAGGGGGAGGTGGAATTGGCTACACCTTC. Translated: CASSSSGGGGIGYTF.

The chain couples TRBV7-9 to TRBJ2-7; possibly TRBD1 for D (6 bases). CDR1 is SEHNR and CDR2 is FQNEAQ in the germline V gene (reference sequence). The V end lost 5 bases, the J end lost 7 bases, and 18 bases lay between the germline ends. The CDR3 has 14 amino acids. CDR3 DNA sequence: TGTGCCAGCAGCAATATACAGGGCGCCGGAGAGCAGTACTTC. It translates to CASSNIQGAGEQYF.

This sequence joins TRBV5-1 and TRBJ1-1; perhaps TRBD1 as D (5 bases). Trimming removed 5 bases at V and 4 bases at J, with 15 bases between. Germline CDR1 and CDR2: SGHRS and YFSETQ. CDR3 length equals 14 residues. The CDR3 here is CASRGGRAGTEAFF. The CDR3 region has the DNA TGCGCCAGCAGAGGCGGCAGGGCCGGCACTGAAGCTTTCTTT.

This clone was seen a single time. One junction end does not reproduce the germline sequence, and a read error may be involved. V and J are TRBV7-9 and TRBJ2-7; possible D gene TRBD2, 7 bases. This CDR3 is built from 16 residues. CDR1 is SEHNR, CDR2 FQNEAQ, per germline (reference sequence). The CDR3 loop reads CSSSPSGGSSSYEQYF. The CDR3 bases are TGTTCCAGCAGCCCTTCGGGGGGCTCGTCCTCCTACGAGCAGTACTTC.

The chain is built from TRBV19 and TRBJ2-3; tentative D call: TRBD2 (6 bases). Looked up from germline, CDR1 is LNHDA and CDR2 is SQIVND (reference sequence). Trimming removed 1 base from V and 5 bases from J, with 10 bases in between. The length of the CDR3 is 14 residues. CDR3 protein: CASSIAAGLDTQYF. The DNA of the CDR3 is TGTGCCAGTAGTATAGCGGCGGGATTAGATACGCAGTATTTT.

Here the CDR3 DNA reads TGCGCCAGCAAACTTGAGGGGACAGGGGTCAGCACTGAAGCTTTCTTT. It yields the protein CASKLEGTGVSTEAFF. The V and J genes are TRBV5-1 and TRBJ1-1, with 10 bases matching TRBD1. With V trimmed by 6 bases and J by 4 bases, 12 bases remained unmatched. CDR1 and CDR2 from the germline V gene are SGHRS and YFSETQ. The CDR3 has 16 amino acids.

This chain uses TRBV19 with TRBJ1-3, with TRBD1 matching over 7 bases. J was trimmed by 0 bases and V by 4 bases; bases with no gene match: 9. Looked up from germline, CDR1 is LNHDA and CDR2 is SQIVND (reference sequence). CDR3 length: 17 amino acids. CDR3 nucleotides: TGTGCCAGTAGTAGATTGGGACAGCTTCACTCTGGAAACACCATATATTTT. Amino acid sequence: CASSRLGQLHSGNTIYF.

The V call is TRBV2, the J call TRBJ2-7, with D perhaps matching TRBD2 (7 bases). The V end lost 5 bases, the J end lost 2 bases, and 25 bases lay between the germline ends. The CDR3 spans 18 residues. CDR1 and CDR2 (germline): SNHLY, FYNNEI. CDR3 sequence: CASSRGLGGGSITYEQYF. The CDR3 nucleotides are TGTGCCAGCAGTAGAGGCTTAGGGGGGGGCTCCATAACCTACGAGCAGTACTTC.

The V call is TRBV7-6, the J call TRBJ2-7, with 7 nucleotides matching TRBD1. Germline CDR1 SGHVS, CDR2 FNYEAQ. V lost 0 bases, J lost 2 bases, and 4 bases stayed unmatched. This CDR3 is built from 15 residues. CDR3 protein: CASSLAEGQPYEQYF. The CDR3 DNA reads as TGTGCCAGCAGCTTAGCTGAGGGACAGCCCTACGAGCAGTACTTC.

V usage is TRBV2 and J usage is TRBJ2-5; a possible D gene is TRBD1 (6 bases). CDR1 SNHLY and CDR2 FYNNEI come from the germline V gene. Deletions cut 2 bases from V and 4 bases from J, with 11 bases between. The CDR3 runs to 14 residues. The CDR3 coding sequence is TGTGCCAGCAGTGAATACGGCAGGGGAGAGACCCAGTACTTC. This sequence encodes CASSEYGRGETQYF.

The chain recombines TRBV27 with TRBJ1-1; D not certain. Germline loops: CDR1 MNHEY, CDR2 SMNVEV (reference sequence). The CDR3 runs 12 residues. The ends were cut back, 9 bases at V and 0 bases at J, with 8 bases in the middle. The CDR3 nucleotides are TGTGCCAGTAGGAGGTTGAACACTGAAGCTTTCTTT. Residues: CASRRLNTEAFF.

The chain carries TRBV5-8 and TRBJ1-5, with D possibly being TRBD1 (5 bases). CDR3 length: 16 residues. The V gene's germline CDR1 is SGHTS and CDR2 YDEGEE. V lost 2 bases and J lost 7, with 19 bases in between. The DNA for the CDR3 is TGTGCCAGCAGCTTAGTTTTGCTCCAGGGCGGACAGCCCCAGCATTTT. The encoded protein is CASSLVLLQGGQPQHF.

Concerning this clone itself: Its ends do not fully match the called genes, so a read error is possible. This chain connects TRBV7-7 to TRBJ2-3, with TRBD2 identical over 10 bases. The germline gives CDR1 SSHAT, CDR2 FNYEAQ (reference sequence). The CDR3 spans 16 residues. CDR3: CASSLGLAGGTDTQYF. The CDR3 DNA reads TGTGCTAGCAGCTTAGGGCTAGCGGGGGGCACAGATACGCAGTATTTT.

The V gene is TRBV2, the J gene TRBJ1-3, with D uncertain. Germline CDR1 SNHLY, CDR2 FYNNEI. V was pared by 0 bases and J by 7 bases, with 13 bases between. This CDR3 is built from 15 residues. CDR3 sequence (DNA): TGTGCCAGCAGTGAAGCTCGGGTATCCGGGAACACCATATATTTT. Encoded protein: CASSEARVSGNTIYF.

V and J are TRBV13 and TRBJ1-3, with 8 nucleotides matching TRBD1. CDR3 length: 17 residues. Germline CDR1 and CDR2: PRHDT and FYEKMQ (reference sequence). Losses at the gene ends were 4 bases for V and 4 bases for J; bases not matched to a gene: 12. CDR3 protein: CASSSPTDRARGNTIYF. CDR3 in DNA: TGTGCCAGCAGCTCCCCTACGGACAGGGCGAGAGGAAACACCATATATTTT.

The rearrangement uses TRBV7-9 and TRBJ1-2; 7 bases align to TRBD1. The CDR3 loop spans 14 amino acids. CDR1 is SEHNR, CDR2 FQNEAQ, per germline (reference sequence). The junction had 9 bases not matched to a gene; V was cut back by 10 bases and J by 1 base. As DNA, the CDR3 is TGTGCCACCACAGGGGCGACGGTTAACTATGGCTACACCTTC. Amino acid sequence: CATTGATVNYGYTF.